One sample yielded the 10 T cell receptor beta chains listed below, sequenced in a study of blood T cells in healthy people across ages (dated by TCRdb to 2013 to 2016). The method was 5' RACE. For sequencing, an Illumina HiSeq 2500 was employed. A second about 7 to 11 cycle PCR used a sample-barcoded 5' primer and a J-beta primer mix. TCRdb passed the public sequencing reads through fastp at Q25 and MiXCR, retaining productive beta sequences. Rows merge per CDR3 protein into single entries with the most common DNA and genes. Across this sample there are about 650,000 distinct CDR3 sequences, with approximately 31% seen only once. Clones ranked in the top ten supply less than 20% of the sample. The sequencing sample was made of blood. These receptors were taken from a woman older than 75 in good health. Donor details come from another sample of the same person, matched by shared clones.

This clonotype was picked up a small number of times. This rearrangement joins TRBV28 to TRBJ2-6, with D perhaps matching TRBD1 (6 bases). The CDR3 length is 17 residues. CDR1 is MDHEN and CDR2 is SYDVKM in the germline V gene. Deletions cut 5 bases from V and 3 bases from J, with 17 bases between. The CDR3 protein is CASSRYAGASGANVLTF. Here the CDR3 DNA reads TGTGCCAGCAGTCGGTACGCAGGGGCGAGTGGGGCCAACGTCCTGACTTTC.

This clonotype was seen at least ten times. The chain is built from TRBV4-2 and TRBJ1-2; D unclear. The CDR3 is 16 amino acids. With 0 bases removed from V and 7 bases from J, the gap between germline ends came to 18 bases. Germline V gives CDR1 LGHNA, CDR2 YNFKEQ. The CDR3 bases are TGTGCCAGCAGCCAAGATCTGCCCGGGAGGACTAGTGGCTACACCTTC. It yields the protein CASSQDLPGRTSGYTF.

This clonotype was detected ten times or more. The chain recombines TRBV6-2 or TRBV6-3 with TRBJ1-2; D remains ambiguous. Germline V gene sequence: CDR1 MNHEY, CDR2 SVGEGT. Trimming cost V 5 bases and J 4 bases, with 11 bases left between them. The CDR3 spans 13 residues. The CDR3 DNA reads TGTGCCAGCAGTGGCGGACGGATCTATGGCTACACCTTC. It encodes CASSGGRIYGYTF.

This clonotype was observed at least ten times. The V gene is TRBV5-1, the J gene TRBJ1-4, with TRBD1 matching over 10 bases. This CDR3 is built from 16 residues. Trimming cost V 4 bases and J 0 bases; bases outside gene matches: 3. Germline V gene data show CDR1 as SGHRS and CDR2 as YFSETQ. CDR3 sequence (DNA): TGCGCCAGCAGCAAGACAGGGGGCCCAACTAATGAAAAACTGTTTTTT. Amino acids: CASSKTGGPTNEKLFF.

At least ten counts were recorded for this clonotype. V usage is TRBV30 and J usage is TRBJ1-2; D unclear. The germline CDR1 and CDR2 sequences are GTSNPN and SVGIG (reference sequence). The CDR3 is 13 residues long. Trimming left V 2 bases short and J 0 bases short, with 7 bases between. CDR3: CAWSSVSNYGYTF. CDR3 DNA: TGTGCCTGGAGTTCAGTCTCTAACTATGGCTACACCTTC.

This clonotype was seen more than once but under ten times. The chain carries TRBV7-2 and TRBJ1-3; TRBD1 matches at 10 bases. The ends lost 5 bases at V and 4 bases at J; junction bases unmatched: 11. The CDR3 extends over 17 amino acids. The germline V gene has CDR1 SGHTA and CDR2 FQGNSA. The CDR3 DNA reads TGTGCCAGCAGCCCCGGAGGGACAGGGGCCGGAGGAAACACCATATATTTT. It translates to CASSPGGTGAGGNTIYF.

The gene calls are TRBV6-2 or TRBV6-3 and TRBJ2-7, with 7 bases fitting TRBD1. With 7 bases clipped from V and 2 bases from J, the junction kept 11 bases outside the gene matches. This CDR3 contains 15 residues. CDR1 is MNHEY and CDR2 is SVGEGT in the germline V gene. The CDR3 protein is CASIPRGTATYEQYF. CDR3 bases: TGTGCCAGCATCCCAAGGGGGACAGCTACCTACGAGCAGTACTTC.

In this sample, this clonotype turned up many times. The gene calls are TRBV28 and TRBJ1-1, with TRBD1 matching 7 bases. The germline V gene encodes CDR1 MDHEN and CDR2 SYDVKM. The CDR3 has 14 residues. The V gene end was trimmed by 7 bases and the J gene end by 5 bases; junction bases not matched to a gene: 10. The CDR3, as DNA: TGTGCCAGCACTCTACAGGGGCGGTATACTGAAGCTTTCTTT. Residues: CASTLQGRYTEAFF. Combining the CDR3 with reference TRBV28 and TRBJ1-1 gives the whole variable domain DVKVTQSSRYLVKRTGEKVFLECVQDMDHENMFWYRQDPGLGLRLIYFSYDVKMKEKGDIPEGYSVSREKKERFSLILESASTNQTSMYLCASTLQGRYTEAFFGQGTRLTVV.

The chain carries TRBV12-3 or TRBV12-4 and TRBJ2-7; TRBD1 agrees at 9 bases. This CDR3 region has 14 residues. The J segment lost 3 bases and the V segment lost 3 bases, leaving 3 bases of the junction unmatched. The CDR3 region has the DNA TGTGCCAGCAGTTTCGGGACAGGGAACTACGAGCAGTACTTC. It encodes CASSFGTGNYEQYF.

In this sample, this clonotype turned up once. One end of the junction fails to match germline, which may point to a read error. J is TRBJ2-1 and V is TRBV6-2 or TRBV6-3; D uncertain. Germline V lookup: CDR1 MNHEY, CDR2 SVGEGT. CDR3 length equals 16 residues. In nucleotides, the CDR3 is TGTGCCAGCAGTTACAGACTTTCAAGCTCCTACAATGAGCGGTTCTTC. It codes for CASSYRLSSSYNERFF.